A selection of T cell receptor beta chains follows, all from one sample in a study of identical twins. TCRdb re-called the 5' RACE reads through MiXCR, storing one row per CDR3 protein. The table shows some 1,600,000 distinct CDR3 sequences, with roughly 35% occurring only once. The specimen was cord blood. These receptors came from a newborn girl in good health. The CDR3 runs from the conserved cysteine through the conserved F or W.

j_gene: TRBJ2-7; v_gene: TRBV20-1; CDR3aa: CSASMVASHYEQYF
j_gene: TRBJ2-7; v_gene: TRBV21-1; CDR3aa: CASSKQRISYEQYF
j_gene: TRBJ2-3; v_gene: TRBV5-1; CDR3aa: CASSLVLNTDTQYF
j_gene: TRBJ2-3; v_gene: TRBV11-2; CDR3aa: CASSLRDALSTDTQYF
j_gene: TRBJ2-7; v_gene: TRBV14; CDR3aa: CASSRGLAGNNEQYF
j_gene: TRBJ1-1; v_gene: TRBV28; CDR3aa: CASSRVREMTEAFF
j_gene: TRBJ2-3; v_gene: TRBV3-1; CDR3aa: CASSKVPGLAVPDTQYF
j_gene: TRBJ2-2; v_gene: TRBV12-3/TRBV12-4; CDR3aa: CASRSSGARNTGELFF
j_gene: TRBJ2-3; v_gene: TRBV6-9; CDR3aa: CASSVREGADTQYF
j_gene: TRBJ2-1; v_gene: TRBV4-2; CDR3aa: CASSRGLGPLSHNEQFF
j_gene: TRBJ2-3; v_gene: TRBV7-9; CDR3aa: CASSWTSYTDTQYF
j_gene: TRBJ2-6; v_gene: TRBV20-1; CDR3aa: CSATEGFSGANVLTF
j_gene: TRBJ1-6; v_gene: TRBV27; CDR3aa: CASSSRQGWDSPLHF
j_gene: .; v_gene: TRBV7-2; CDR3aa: CASSFPGPEQYF
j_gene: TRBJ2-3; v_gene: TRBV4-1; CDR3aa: CASSRPAQGDTQYF
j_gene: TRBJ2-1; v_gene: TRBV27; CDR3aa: CASSLLRRTSGRALRYNEQFF
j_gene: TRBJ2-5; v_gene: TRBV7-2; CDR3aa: CAGSRASAQYF